These T cell receptor beta chains were read from a single sample in a study of blood T cell repertoires in COVID-19. The protocol was immunoSEQ multiplex PCR, while the TCRdb copy is restricted to in-frame clones and leaves out a portion. This table has more than 110,000 clones, roughly 82% appearing once. The sample consisted of peripheral blood. All receptors derive from a man aged 80 or over with acute or convalescent COVID-19. Both conserved end residues are trimmed from each CDR3. A D gene is named only where the DNA matches it firmly. Size is omitted from some rows. Given values are once, few, many or a class for expanded clones.

TRBV10-3	TRBD1	.	TRBJ2-7	AISDPTGSYEQY
TRBV15	.	.	TRBJ1-6	ATSRDRGRSPLH
TRBV4-1	TRBD2	.	TRBJ2-2	ASSPRGPSGTGELF
TRBV10-2	.	.	TRBJ2-7	ASSRGMYEQY
TRBV9	TRBD1	.	TRBJ2-2	ASSVSGRGTGELF
TRBV18	TRBD2	.	TRBJ2-3	ASSPFSAGVTDTQY
TRBV7-9	TRBD1	.	TRBJ1-2	ASSRIGTGLYGYT
TRBV12-3/TRBV12-4	TRBD1	.	TRBJ1-2	ASSLGQNYGYT
TRBV6-5	.	.	TRBJ1-2	ASTRYRRGNYGYT
TRBV28	TRBD1	.	TRBJ1-2	ASSQLTGGYGYT
TRBV3-1/TRBV3-2	TRBD2	.	TRBJ2-3	ASSLSGRADTQY
TRBV7-9	.	few	TRBJ2-1	ASSSHSGGALNEQF
TRBV12-3/TRBV12-4	.	.	TRBJ1-6	ASSLGASPLH
TRBV9	TRBD1	.	TRBJ1-1	ASSAGQGDTEAF
TRBV27	.	.	TRBJ2-7	ASSRADRNPYEQY
TRBV7-2	TRBD1	.	TRBJ1-1	ASSQRQGDTEAF
TRBV6-1	TRBD1	.	TRBJ1-1	ASSEDYRGRTEAF
TRBV7-2	.	.	TRBJ1-5	ASSLTGYNQPQH
TRBV7-8	.	.	TRBJ2-6	ASSSGGVTYSGANVLT
TRBV3-1/TRBV3-2	TRBD1	.	TRBJ1-1	ASSRGTGNTEAF
TRBV18	.	few	TRBJ1-6	ASSPDKVTPLH
TRBV4-3	.	.	TRBJ2-7	ASSQDLTYEQY
TRBV7-2	TRBD1	once	TRBJ1-2	ASSPRQGGGYT
TRBV24-1	TRBD1	.	TRBJ1-5	ATSGQANNHPQH
TRBV28	TRBD1	.	TRBJ2-3	ATDRGLQY
TRBV27	.	few	TRBJ1-6	ASSLLRDNSPLH
TRBV2	TRBD1	.	TRBJ2-7	ASSRQGYEQY
TRBV19	.	.	TRBJ2-7	ASSMGPREPQY
TRBV4-1	.	few	TRBJ2-2	ASQTGVTNTGELF
TRBV7-3	TRBD2	.	TRBJ2-1	ASSRGGLYNEQF
TRBV7-2	TRBD2	.	TRBJ2-3	ASSLRYGGDSTDTQY
TRBV4-1	.	.	TRBJ1-4	ASRKDSATNEKLF